This entry describes one T cell receptor beta chain. Its target is unknown. Unmatched junction bases numbered 12, after V lost 0 bases and J lost 5 bases. Germline values: CDR1 SEHNR, CDR2 FQNEAQ (reference sequence). This CDR3 is 17 amino acids long. The data stem from a study of T cell responses to AZD1222 COVID-19 vaccine. General observations from the study: AZD1222 recipients seropositive at baseline numbered only five to seven.

Data came from immunoSEQ multiplex PCR; TCRdb stores just in-frame clones and leaves some out. The data show some 170,000 clones, just under 90% seen once. The chain joins TRBV7-9 to TRBJ1-1; 7 bases line up with TRBD1. Here the sequenced sample was peripheral blood, taken 28 days after the second dose of the MenACWY control vaccine. The sequence was collected from an adult who received the MenACWY meningococcal vaccine as a control. CDR3 sequence reads: CASSLALTGERLTEAFF. DNA for the CDR3: TGTGCCAGCAGCTTAGCGCTAACAGGGGAGCGATTGACTGAAGCTTTCTTT.